These 31 T cell receptor beta chains share one sample of origin, sequenced in a study of cytomegalovirus exposure and HLA in healthy donors. Vbeta (60) and Jbeta (13) primers were used in the PCR. Generated by immunoSEQ multiplex PCR, the TCRdb table keeps only in-frame clones and is missing some. The sample includes 100,000 or so clones. Sequenced input: PBMCs. These receptors all come from a woman aged 30 to 39 in good health and CMV-seronegative.

The chain is built from TRBV28 and TRBJ2-3; 13 nucleotides line up with TRBD2. The V gene's germline CDR1 is MDHEN and CDR2 SYDVKM. The CDR3 runs to 15 residues. Trimming removed 5 bases from V and 6 bases from J; junction bases left unmatched: 5. The CDR3 nucleotides are TGTGCCAGCAGTCGGACTAGCGGGAGACTGGATACGCAGTATTTT. Translating gives CASSRTSGRLDTQYF.

This sequence joins TRBV5-1 and TRBJ2-5, with a possible D match to TRBD2 (6 bases). CDR1 is SGHRS, CDR2 YFSETQ, per germline. V was cut by 0 bases and J by 7 bases, with 19 bases left in between. The CDR3 runs 16 residues. The CDR3 sequence: CASSLEWWRGRRTQYF. The CDR3 coding sequence is TGCGCCAGCAGCTTGGAATGGTGGAGGGGTCGAAGGACCCAGTACTTC. The entire variable domain, with the rest obtained from reference TRBV5-1 and TRBJ2-5, is as follows: KAGVTQTPRYLIKTRGQQVTLSCSPISGHRSVSWYQQTPGQGLQFLFEYFSETQRNKGNFPGRFSGRQFSNSRSEMNVSTLELGDSALYLCASSLEWWRGRRTQYFGPGTRLLVL.

The V call is TRBV4-1, the J call TRBJ2-1, with TRBD2 identical over 9 bases. J lost 3 bases, V lost 4 bases, and 10 bases had no gene match. The CDR3 is 17 residues long. CDR1 MGHRA and CDR2 YSYEKL come from the germline V gene. The chain's CDR3 is CASSLLRSSGSYNEQFF. The DNA of the CDR3 is TGCGCCAGCAGCCTCTTAAGAAGTAGCGGGAGCTACAATGAGCAGTTCTTC.

The rearrangement uses TRBV7-9 and TRBJ1-1; tentatively, D is TRBD1 (5 bases). The CDR3 totals 12 residues. Trimming pared 8 bases from V and 2 bases from J, leaving 9 bases between. CDR1 SEHNR and CDR2 FQNEAQ come from the germline V gene (reference sequence). The CDR3 is CASGHLNTEAFF. CDR3 DNA: TGTGCCAGCGGACACCTTAACACTGAAGCTTTCTTT. Based on the CDR3 plus reference TRBV7-9 and TRBJ1-1, the full variable domain is DTGVSQNPRHKITKRGQNVTFRCDPISEHNRLYWYRQTLGQGPEFLTYFQNEAQLEKSRLLSDRFSAERPKGSFSTLEIQRTEQGDSAMYLCASGHLNTEAFFGQGTRLTVV.

Comments on this clone: A junction boundary mismatches the germline segment, possibly from a read error. The V gene is TRBV7-6, the J gene TRBJ1-1, with no clear D. CDR3 length: 13 residues. The germline CDR1 and CDR2 sequences are SGHVS and FNYEAQ. CDR3 bases: TGTGCCAGCAGCCTAGCAGAGTACACTGAAGCTTTCTTT. Its translation: CASSLAEYTEAFF. Full variable domain (missing parts from reference TRBV7-6 and TRBJ1-1): GAGVSQSPRYKVTKRGQDVALRCDPISGHVSLYWYRQALGQGPEFLTYFNYEAQQDKSGLPNDRFSAERPEGSISTLTIQRTEQRDSAMYRCASSLAEYTEAFFGQGTRLTVV.

The chain's CDR3 is CASSFSQATEAFF. CDR3 DNA sequence: TGTGCCAGTAGTTTTAGTCAGGCCACTGAAGCTTTCTTT. This chain joins TRBV19 and TRBJ1-1; no clear D. Looked up from germline, CDR1 is LNHDA and CDR2 is SQIVND (reference sequence). CDR3 size: 13 residues. Between the trimmed V and J ends, which lost 5 bases and 4 bases, there was a span of 11 bases.

The chain uses TRBV6-1 and TRBJ1-6; D gene unclear. Trimming took off 2 bases at V and 7 bases at J, with 9 bases between the two ends. Germline CDR1 is MNHNS and CDR2 is SASEGT. The CDR3 contains 14 residues. Here the CDR3 DNA reads TGTGCCAGCAGTGAAAGTACAGCCAATTCACCCCTCCACTTT. Translating gives CASSESTANSPLHF.

The J gene is TRBJ1-5, the V gene TRBV2; possible D gene TRBD1, 5 bases. Trimming removed 6 bases at V and 4 bases at J, with 10 bases between. The length of the CDR3 is 13 residues. CDR1 and CDR2 from the germline V gene are SNHLY and FYNNEI. CDR3 protein: CASRGGVNQPQHF. The CDR3 DNA is TGTGCCAGCAGGGGGGGGGTAAATCAGCCCCAGCATTTT.

This sequence joins TRBV4-1 and TRBJ1-1; D is perhaps TRBD1 (6 bases). Per germline, CDR1 MGHRA and CDR2 YSYEKL. V lost 0 bases, J lost 6 bases, and 23 bases lay in between. The CDR3 extends over 18 amino acids. Here the CDR3 reads CASSQDLEVQGPWAEAFF. CDR3 in DNA: TGCGCCAGCAGCCAAGATCTAGAGGTACAGGGACCGTGGGCTGAAGCTTTCTTT.

This chain joins TRBV25-1 and TRBJ2-2; 8 positions agree with TRBD1. Germline-derived CDR1 and CDR2 are MGHDK and SYGVNS. V lost 9 bases and J lost 3; bases outside the gene matches: 6. This CDR3 spans 14 amino acids. The CDR3 loop is CASQGQADTGELFF. The CDR3 DNA follows: TGTGCCAGTCAGGGACAGGCCGACACCGGGGAGCTGTTTTTT.

This chain links TRBV11-2 with TRBJ2-7; a possible D gene is TRBD2 (6 bases). The V and J ends lost 5 bases and 2 bases respectively, with 19 bases between them. CDR3 length: 16 residues. Per germline, CDR1 SGHAT and CDR2 FQNNGV. In nucleotides, the CDR3 is TGTGCCAGCAGCCCCATTCGGAGGCGGGGCACCTACGAGCAGTACTTC. Amino acids: CASSPIRRRGTYEQYF.

The chain uses TRBV7-3 and TRBJ2-3; TRBD2 matches 9 bases. The germline gives CDR1 SGHTA, CDR2 FQGTGA. V gave up 1 base and J gave up 2 bases; unmatched junction bases: 7. This CDR3 is built from 17 residues. In nucleotides, the CDR3 is TGTGCCAGCAGCTTAAGGGTTTCTAGCGGGGCCACAGATACGCAGTATTTT. It codes for CASSLRVSSGATDTQYF.

The genes are TRBV25-1 and TRBJ2-5, with a weak D call TRBD2 (5 bases). The CDR3 covers 15 residues. Germline V CDR1 and CDR2: MGHDK, SYGVNS. The germline V and J ends were trimmed by 6 bases and 5 bases, with 19 bases remaining between them. The CDR3 loop reads CASSLRKGVRETQYF. The DNA for the CDR3 is TGTGCCAGCAGCCTTCGGAAGGGAGTGCGGGAGACCCAGTACTTC.

J is TRBJ2-3 and V is TRBV9; D might be TRBD2 (6 bases). V lost 7 bases and J 0 bases, leaving 12 bases between the germline ends. CDR1 is SGDLS, CDR2 YYNGEE, per germline. CDR3 length: 14 residues. CDR3 residues: CASGGGTSTDTQYF. The CDR3 nucleotides are TGTGCCAGCGGTGGCGGGACTAGCACAGATACGCAGTATTTT. The entire variable domain, with the rest obtained from reference TRBV9 and TRBJ2-3, is as follows: DSGVTQTPKHLITATGQRVTLRCSPRSGDLSVYWYQQSLDQGLQFLIQYYNGEERAKGNILERFSAQQFPDLHSELNLSSLELGDSALYFCASGGGTSTDTQYFGPGTRLTVL.

The J gene is TRBJ2-2, the V gene TRBV29-1, with D maybe TRBD2 (5 bases). The V gene lost 3 bases and the J gene lost 6 bases, with 8 bases spanning the gap. This CDR3 is built from 12 residues. Germline V CDR1 and CDR2: SQVTM, ANQGSEA. The CDR3 loop is CSVDGVAGELFF. The DNA of the CDR3 is TGCAGCGTTGACGGGGTAGCCGGGGAGCTGTTTTTT.

The chain uses TRBV10-3 and TRBJ1-2; 8 nucleotides agree with TRBD1. The CDR3 loop spans 14 amino acids. Germline V CDR1 and CDR2: ENHRY, SYGVKD. V shed 3 bases, J shed 7 bases, and the junction held 7 bases outside the gene matches. CDR3: CAISDPDRATGYTF. DNA of the CDR3: TGTGCCATCAGTGACCCGGACAGGGCTACTGGCTACACCTTC.

The chain recombines TRBV5-4 with TRBJ2-3, with TRBD2 identical over 7 bases. Trimming took 0 bases from V and 0 from J; bases not matched to a gene: 4. The CDR3 loop spans 16 amino acids. Germline V gives CDR1 SGHNT, CDR2 YYREEE (reference sequence). In DNA, the CDR3 is TGTGCCAGCAGCTTGGGTGCGGGAGTTAGCACAGATACGCAGTATTTT. This translates into CASSLGAGVSTDTQYF.

A note on this clone: The sample contains more than one DNA sequence encoding this CDR3. V gene TRBV27 combines with J gene TRBJ2-1; D perhaps matches TRBD2 (5 bases). The V gene's germline CDR1 is MNHEY and CDR2 SMNVEV (reference sequence). Trimming pared 0 bases from V and 3 bases from J, leaving 15 bases between. This CDR3 contains 17 residues. The CDR3 DNA follows: TGTGCCAGCAGTTTATCCCCCCTCCTAGCAGACTACAATGAGCAGTTCTTC. The encoded protein is CASSLSPLLADYNEQFF.

The genes are TRBV11-3 and TRBJ2-1, with D uncertain. V was pared by 4 bases and J by 0 bases, with 10 bases between. Germline CDR1 and CDR2: SGHNT and YENEEA. This CDR3 has 15 residues. In nucleotides, the CDR3 is TGTGCCAGCAGCTATTCACCGAGCTCCTACAATGAGCAGTTCTTC. This gives the protein CASSYSPSSYNEQFF.

The chain employs TRBV4-1 and TRBJ1-5; D not certain. The CDR3 runs 17 residues. The germline V and J ends were trimmed by 1 base and 0 bases, with 13 bases remaining between them. Germline-derived CDR1 and CDR2 are MGHRA and YSYEKL. CDR3 region: CASSQVLRVYSNQPQHF. CDR3 nucleotides: TGCGCCAGCAGCCAAGTTCTCCGGGTCTATAGCAATCAGCCCCAGCATTTT.

The V gene is TRBV6-1, the J gene TRBJ1-2; D is ambiguous. CDR3 length: 15 amino acids. The V and J ends lost 0 bases and 4 bases respectively, with 12 bases between them. Germline CDR1 reads MNHNS; CDR2 reads SASEGT. The CDR3 loop is CASSEASGGSYGYTF. CDR3 in DNA: TGTGCCAGCAGTGAAGCCTCGGGTGGGTCCTATGGCTACACCTTC.

The chain links TRBV30 to TRBJ1-5; D might be TRBD1 (5 bases). The CDR3 spans 12 residues. Germline CDR1 and CDR2: GTSNPN and SVGIG (reference sequence). V was trimmed by 4 bases and J by 7 bases, leaving 11 bases between them. Here the CDR3 reads CAWIGGGQPQHF. The CDR3 DNA is TGTGCCTGGATTGGGGGGGGACAGCCCCAGCATTTT.

The rearrangement joins TRBV6-1 to TRBJ2-2; 11 nucleotides match TRBD1. V was pared by 3 bases and J by 6 bases, with 6 bases of the junction left unmatched. The CDR3 consists of 16 residues. The V gene's germline CDR1 is MNHNS and CDR2 SASEGT. CDR3 region: CASSDRTGGPSGELFF. CDR3 sequence (DNA): TGTGCCAGCAGTGATCGGACAGGGGGCCCCTCCGGGGAGCTGTTTTTT.

V usage is TRBV7-6 and J usage is TRBJ1-3; no reliable D call. Looked up from germline, CDR1 is SGHVS and CDR2 is FNYEAQ. The CDR3 has 14 amino acids. Trimming took 1 base from V and 0 from J, leaving 4 bases between them. The CDR3 sequence is CASSLVISGNTIYF. The CDR3 nucleotides read TGTGCCAGCAGCTTAGTCATCTCTGGAAACACCATATATTTT.

This sequence joins TRBV6-1 and TRBJ2-7; 9 positions match TRBD2. J lost 3 bases, V lost 1 base, and 7 bases had no gene match. The CDR3 contains 16 residues. The V gene's germline CDR1 is MNHNS and CDR2 SASEGT. The CDR3 bases are TGTGCCAGCAGTGAAGTAGGCGGGAGGGCCCACTACGAGCAGTACTTC. Encoded protein: CASSEVGGRAHYEQYF.

V and J are TRBV7-3 and TRBJ2-5; D gene uncertain. This CDR3 is built from 13 residues. V was clipped by 1 base and J by 5 bases, with 8 bases between them. From germline, CDR1 is SGHTA and CDR2 FQGTGA. The CDR3 bases are TGTGCCAGCAGCTTAATGGTAGAGGAGACCCAGTACTTC. Translating gives CASSLMVEETQYF.

The chain couples TRBV19 to TRBJ2-1; maybe TRBD2 (5 bases). V was trimmed by 0 bases and J by 2 bases, leaving 8 bases between them. CDR1 and CDR2 (germline): LNHDA, SQIVND (reference sequence). The CDR3 runs 15 residues. The CDR3 loop reads CASSIEGAPYNEQFF. DNA of the CDR3: TGTGCCAGTAGTATAGAGGGAGCCCCCTACAATGAGCAGTTCTTC.

The chain couples TRBV28 to TRBJ2-3; a possible D gene is TRBD2 (5 bases). Per the germline V gene, CDR1 is MDHEN and CDR2 is SYDVKM. V was cut by 5 bases and J by 6 bases, with 15 bases left in between. This CDR3 has 14 amino acids. CDR3 amino acids: CASSTPDLRDTQYF. Written as DNA, the CDR3 is TGTGCCAGCAGTACCCCGGACTTGAGGGATACGCAGTATTTT.

The chain recombines TRBV7-8 with TRBJ2-7, with TRBD2 matching over 9 bases. This CDR3 has 15 amino acids. Germline loops: CDR1 SGHVS, CDR2 FQNEAQ. J gave up 1 base and V 5 bases, and 6 bases lay outside the gene matches. Here the CDR3 DNA reads TGTGCCAGCAGCCTGACTAGCGGCCGATCCTACGAGCAGTACTTC. Translated, it gives CASSLTSGRSYEQYF.

The gene calls are TRBV7-8 and TRBJ1-1; possible D gene TRBD1, 6 bases. Trimming left V 2 bases short and J 7 bases short, with 17 bases between. CDR1 is SGHVS, CDR2 FQNEAQ, per germline. This CDR3 is built from 15 residues. The CDR3 here is CASSLKGRGPHEAFF. CDR3 coding DNA: TGTGCCAGCAGCTTAAAGGGGCGGGGGCCGCATGAAGCTTTCTTT. Variable domain in full (rest from reference TRBV7-8 and TRBJ1-1): GAGVSQSPRYKVAKRGQDVALRCDPISGHVSLFWYQQALGQGPEFLTYFQNEAQLDKSGLPSDRFFAERPEGSVSTLKIQRTQQEDSAVYLCASSLKGRGPHEAFFGQGTRLTVV.

The V call is TRBV5-1, the J call TRBJ2-1, with D perhaps matching TRBD2 (5 bases). The CDR3 length is 13 residues. Germline V gene lookup returns CDR1 SGHRS and CDR2 YFSETQ. The V end was cut by 0 bases, the J end by 5 bases, with 6 bases between. The DNA of the CDR3 is TGCGCCAGCAGCTTGGCGACTAACAATGAGCAGTTCTTC. This encodes CASSLATNNEQFF. The entire variable domain, with the rest obtained from reference TRBV5-1 and TRBJ2-1, is as follows: KAGVTQTPRYLIKTRGQQVTLSCSPISGHRSVSWYQQTPGQGLQFLFEYFSETQRNKGNFPGRFSGRQFSNSRSEMNVSTLELGDSALYLCASSLATNNEQFFGPGTRLTVL.